The clone carrying this T cell receptor (beta chain) has more than one count but fewer than ten. TCRdb passed the 5' RACE reads through MiXCR, listing each CDR3 protein once. Of 250,000 to 300,000 distinct CDR3 sequences in the sample, under 9% were seen once. The CDR3 contains 13 residues. The germline CDR1 and CDR2 sequences are DFQATT and SNEGSKA (reference sequence). Trimming pared 6 bases from V and 2 bases from J, leaving 13 bases between. The data originate from a study of T cells after yellow fever vaccination. The chain links TRBV20-1 to TRBJ1-2; D is unclear. The TCR originated in a man younger than 35 who received the YFV17D yellow fever vaccine. The sequencing here drew on CD4+ T cells sorted from PBMCs, taken 5 days after the yellow fever booster vaccination. For the CDR3, the DNA is TGCAGTGCAACCGGGATGCTAAACTATGGCTACACCTTC. It translates to CSATGMLNYGYTF.